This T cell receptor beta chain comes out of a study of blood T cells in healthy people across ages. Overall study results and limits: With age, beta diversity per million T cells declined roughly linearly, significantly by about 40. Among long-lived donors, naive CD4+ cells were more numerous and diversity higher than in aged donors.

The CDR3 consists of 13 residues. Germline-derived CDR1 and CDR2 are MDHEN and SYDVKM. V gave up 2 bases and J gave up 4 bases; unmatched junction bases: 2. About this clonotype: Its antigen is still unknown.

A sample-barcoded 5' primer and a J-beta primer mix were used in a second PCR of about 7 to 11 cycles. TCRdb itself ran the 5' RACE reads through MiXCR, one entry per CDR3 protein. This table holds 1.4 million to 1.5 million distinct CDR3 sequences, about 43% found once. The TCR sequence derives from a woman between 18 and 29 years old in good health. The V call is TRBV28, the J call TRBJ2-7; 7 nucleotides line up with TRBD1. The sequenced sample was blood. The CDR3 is CASSLLGQYEQYF. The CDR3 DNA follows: TGTGCCAGCAGTTTACTGGGACAGTACGAGCAGTACTTC.